This entry describes one T cell receptor (beta chain). The antigen remains undetermined. This sample was taken from a study of memory CD4+ T cells and cytomegalovirus serostatus. Notes on the study in general: Of more than 150 reported CMV TCRbeta sequences, under 80 were found in memory CD4+ repertoires.

Single viable CD3+CD4+CD8-CD45RO+ cells were sorted as the memory CD4+ T cells. CD4+ T cells were isolated by positive magnetic selection. The data were produced by immunoSEQ multiplex PCR, yet TCRdb's version contains in-frame clones alone and is incomplete. The sample records fewer than 40,000 clones, approximately 78% being singletons. The CDR3 is made up of 15 amino acids. Trimming removed 3 bases at V and 5 bases at J, with 11 bases between. Germline-derived CDR1 and CDR2 are SGHTA and FQGNSA. Sequencing was done on a sample of memory CD4+ T cells from blood. The chain is built from TRBV7-2 and TRBJ1-6; D gene uncertain. The receptor was isolated from an adult in good health and CMV-seronegative. This CDR3 is CASSFGPQNNSPLHF. CDR3 DNA sequence: TGTGCCAGCAGCTTTGGGCCGCAGAATAATTCACCCCTCCACTTT. Full variable domain (rest looked up from reference TRBV7-2 and TRBJ1-6): GAGVSQSPSNKVTEKGKDVELRCDPISGHTALYWYRQSLGQGLEFLIYFQGNSAPDKSGLPSDRFSAERTGGSVSTLTIQRTQQEDSAVYLCASSFGPQNNSPLHFGNGTRLTVT.